This T cell receptor (beta chain) was captured by sequencing in a study of blood T cell repertoires in COVID-19. Turning to the study itself: Acute and convalescent COVID-19 specimens originated in the United States, Italy and Spain. Sample material is recorded as cDNA or gDNA derived from T cells, B-cell-depleted T cells, or PBMCs.

Germline CDR1 GTSNPN, CDR2 SVGIG (reference sequence). The V and J ends lost 5 bases and 3 bases respectively, with 14 bases between them. CDR3 size: 14 residues. In the authors' workflow: Counts of nucleated cells, estimated from reference gene primer amplification, were obtained. Assay used: immunoSEQ multiplex PCR; TCRdb lists only in-frame clones, some missing. D and trimming were read from the DNA, whereas the V and J calls and clone size are those reported in that table. The repertoire consists of more than 250,000 clones, with 75% to 85% occurring once and the leading ten covering 4% to 6%. This sequence was found in a man in his fifties with active or convalescent COVID-19. The rearrangement joins TRBV30 to TRBJ2-1, with D maybe TRBD2 (6 bases). Sequenced sample: peripheral blood. DNA of the CDR3: TGTGCCTGGGTGGACGGGACTTTCTACAATGAGCAGTTCTTC. Translation gives CAWVDGTFYNEQFF.